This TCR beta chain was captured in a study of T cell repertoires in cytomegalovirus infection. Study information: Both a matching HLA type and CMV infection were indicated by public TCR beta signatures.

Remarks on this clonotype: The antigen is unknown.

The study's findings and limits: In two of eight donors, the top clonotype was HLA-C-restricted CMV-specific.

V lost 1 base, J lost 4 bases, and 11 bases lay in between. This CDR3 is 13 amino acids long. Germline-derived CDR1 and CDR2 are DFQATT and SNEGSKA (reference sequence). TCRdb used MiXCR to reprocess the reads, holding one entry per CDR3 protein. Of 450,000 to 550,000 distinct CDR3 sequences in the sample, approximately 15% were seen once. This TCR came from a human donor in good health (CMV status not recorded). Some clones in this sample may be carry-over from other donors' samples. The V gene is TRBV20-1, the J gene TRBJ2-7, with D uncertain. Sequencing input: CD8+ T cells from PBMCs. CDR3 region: CSARGARRYEQYF. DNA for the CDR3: TGCAGTGCTAGAGGGGCTAGGCGGTACGAGCAGTACTTC.